Listed here are 31 T cell receptor beta chains from one sample, sequenced in a study of blood T cell repertoires in COVID-19. Sequencing used immunoSEQ multiplex PCR; TCRdb keeps in-frame clones, though not all of them. The top ten hold about 14% of the sample, which has tens of thousands of clones, approximately 83% seen once. Sequencing was performed on peripheral blood. The receptors were gathered from a human donor in a cohort sampled during active COVID-19.

The CDR3 DNA follows: TGTGCCAGCAGTTGGATTGACAGATTGAACACTGAAGCTTTCTTT. Its protein product is CASSWIDRLNTEAFF. V and J are TRBV7-2 and TRBJ1-1; D is possibly TRBD1 (5 bases). Trimming took off 6 bases at V and 0 bases at J, with 14 bases between the two ends. There are 15 residues in the CDR3. Germline V gene lookup returns CDR1 SGHTA and CDR2 FQGNSA.

V gene TRBV4-1 combines with J gene TRBJ1-4; 7 bases map to TRBD1. V shed 3 bases and J 8 bases; nucleotides not matched to a gene: 9. The CDR3 is 15 amino acids. The V gene's germline CDR1 is MGHRA and CDR2 YSYEKL. CDR3 in DNA: TGCGCCAGCAGCCACCCCGACAGGGACGACGAAAAACTGTTTTTT. It encodes CASSHPDRDDEKLFF.

This chain connects TRBV6-6 to TRBJ2-1, with D tentatively TRBD2 (5 bases). In germline, CDR1 is MNHNY, CDR2 SVGAGI (reference sequence). The CDR3 length is 13 residues. V shed 4 bases and J shed 5 bases, with 9 bases lying between them. The CDR3 here is CASSSVEDNEQFF. The CDR3 DNA follows: TGTGCCAGCAGTTCAGTGGAGGACAATGAGCAGTTCTTC.

V usage is TRBV7-9 and J usage is TRBJ2-7, with TRBD2 identical over 7 bases. This CDR3 region has 17 residues. Trimming at V came to 4 bases and at J to 0 bases, leaving 12 bases not matched to a gene. The germline V gene has CDR1 SEHNR and CDR2 FQNEAQ (reference sequence). The CDR3, as DNA: TGTGCCAGCAGCTCCCCTTCTAGCGGACCACTCTCCTACGAGCAGTACTTC. Its translation: CASSSPSSGPLSYEQYF.

J is TRBJ2-1 and V is TRBV12-3 or TRBV12-4, with D tentatively TRBD2 (6 bases). The CDR3 spans 13 residues. The germline V and J ends were trimmed by 4 bases and 6 bases, with 10 bases remaining between them. CDR3 DNA: TGTGCCAGCAGTTCTCGGAGGGCCAATGAGCAGTTCTTC. As protein: CASSSRRANEQFF.

The V and J genes are TRBV7-2 and TRBJ2-6, with D perhaps TRBD1 (5 bases). CDR3 length: 15 amino acids. Germline-derived CDR1 and CDR2 are SGHTA and FQGNSA. Trimming took off 5 bases at V and 0 bases at J, with 8 bases between the two ends. The CDR3 bases are TGTGCCAGCAGCGAAAGGGGCTCTGGGGCCAACGTCCTGACTTTC. It is translated as CASSERGSGANVLTF.

The chain recombines TRBV28 with TRBJ2-1; TRBD2 aligns across 10 bases. Losses at the gene ends were 1 base for V and 3 bases for J; bases not matched to a gene: 6. The CDR3 is 17 amino acids. Germline CDR1 MDHEN, CDR2 SYDVKM. The chain's CDR3 is CASSLFGASGSYNEQFF. The CDR3 DNA is TGTGCCAGCAGTTTATTCGGGGCTAGCGGGAGCTACAATGAGCAGTTCTTC.

The rearrangement uses TRBV5-4 and TRBJ2-1, with D tentatively TRBD2 (6 bases). Germline V gene data show CDR1 as SGHNT and CDR2 as YYREEE (reference sequence). The germline V and J ends were trimmed by 4 bases and 3 bases, with 14 bases remaining between them. The CDR3 has 15 residues. The CDR3 bases are TGTGCCAGCAGCCTTGGACTGGGGGGCTACAATGAGCAGTTCTTC. Amino acid sequence: CASSLGLGGYNEQFF.

The chain combines TRBV28 with TRBJ1-1, with D maybe TRBD1 (6 bases). V dropped 5 bases and J dropped 0 bases, with 19 bases sitting between them. In germline, CDR1 is MDHEN, CDR2 SYDVKM. This CDR3 has 17 residues. The CDR3 nucleotides are TGTGCCAGCAGTATGACAGGATTGCGAGGGTTGAACACTGAAGCTTTCTTT. Translated: CASSMTGLRGLNTEAFF.

This rearrangement joins TRBV13 to TRBJ2-5, with unresolved D. This CDR3 spans 11 amino acids. CDR1 PRHDT and CDR2 FYEKMQ come from the germline V gene (reference sequence). Trimming removed 5 bases at V and 3 bases at J, with 4 bases between. The CDR3 sequence is CASSREETQYF. The CDR3 bases are TGTGCCAGCAGCCGAGAAGAGACCCAGTACTTC.

The CDR3 nucleotides read TGTGCCAGTGCGAGGGAGGGCTCCTACAATGAGCAGTTCTTC. Its translation is CASAREGSYNEQFF. The genes are TRBV19 and TRBJ2-1, with 7 bases that match TRBD2. With 8 bases clipped from V and 0 bases from J, the junction kept 4 bases outside the gene matches. The CDR3 loop spans 14 amino acids. Per the germline V gene, CDR1 is LNHDA and CDR2 is SQIVND (reference sequence).

This chain connects TRBV3-1 (or the pseudogene TRBV3-2) to TRBJ2-3; 7 bases match TRBD1. Germline CDR1 and CDR2: LGHDT and YNNKEL (reference sequence). The CDR3 totals 12 residues. V was clipped by 0 bases and J by 14 bases; unmatched bases: 5. The CDR3 region is CASSQETGRLYF. Here the CDR3 DNA reads TGTGCCAGCAGCCAAGAGACAGGGCGGCTGTATTTT.

V usage is TRBV5-4 and J usage is TRBJ2-2; 11 positions match TRBD2. V trimming: 4 bases; J trimming: 1 base; junction bases outside the gene matches: 6. Germline V gives CDR1 SGHNT, CDR2 YYREEE (reference sequence). CDR3 length: 17 residues. This CDR3 reads CASSPPGLAVNTGELFF. The DNA of the CDR3 is TGTGCCAGCAGCCCGCCGGGACTAGCGGTGAACACCGGGGAGCTGTTTTTT.

The chain uses TRBV28 and TRBJ1-5; 9 bases map to TRBD1. The CDR3 covers 14 residues. Germline CDR1 is MDHEN and CDR2 is SYDVKM. The V segment lost 7 bases and the J segment 4 bases; nucleotides outside the gene matches: 5. The CDR3 DNA reads as TGTGCCAGCATCACCGGGACAGGGAATCAGCCCCAGCATTTT. Amino acids: CASITGTGNQPQHF.

The V call is TRBV11-2, the J call TRBJ2-7; 12 positions match TRBD2. Germline V gives CDR1 SGHAT, CDR2 FQNNGV. The CDR3 runs to 18 residues. Unmatched junction bases numbered 9, after V lost 1 base and J lost 2 bases. The CDR3 nucleotides are TGTGCCAGCAGCTTAGCGGGACTAGCGGGTAGAGATACCTACGAGCAGTACTTC. Amino acids: CASSLAGLAGRDTYEQYF. Full variable domain (rest looked up from reference TRBV11-2 and TRBJ2-7): EAGVAQSPRYKIIEKRQSVAFWCNPISGHATLYWYQQILGQGPKLLIQFQNNGVVDDSQLPKDRFSAERLKGVDSTLKIQPAKLEDSAVYLCASSLAGLAGRDTYEQYFGPGTRLTVT.

The chain joins TRBV6-5 to TRBJ1-2, with D possibly TRBD1 on 6 matching bases. The V gene lost 2 bases and the J gene lost 7 bases, with 8 bases spanning the gap. The CDR3 loop spans 12 amino acids. From germline, CDR1 is MNHEY and CDR2 SVGAGI. CDR3 region: CASSYRGSGYTF. CDR3 sequence (DNA): TGTGCCAGCAGTTACAGGGGGAGTGGCTACACCTTC.

The V gene is TRBV7-2, the J gene TRBJ1-2; TRBD1 aligns across 11 bases. The CDR3 covers 16 residues. The V gene end was trimmed by 1 base and the J gene end by 2 bases; junction bases not matched to a gene: 3. Germline V gene data show CDR1 as SGHTA and CDR2 as FQGNSA. CDR3 DNA sequence: TGTGCCAGCAGCTTAGGGACAGGGGGCTGGAACTATGGCTACACCTTC. Its translation: CASSLGTGGWNYGYTF.

This sequence joins TRBV12-3 or TRBV12-4 and TRBJ1-1; a weak D match, TRBD1 (5 bases). The CDR3 is 13 residues long. Trimming took 8 bases from V and 5 from J, leaving 15 bases between them. CDR3 sequence (DNA): TGTGCCAGCGTCGGGGGGGGTCGGACTGAAGCTTTCTTT. The encoded protein is CASVGGGRTEAFF.

The chain employs TRBV5-1 and TRBJ2-7, with D tentatively TRBD2 (5 bases). CDR3 length equals 11 residues. Germline V gene data show CDR1 as SGHRS and CDR2 as YFSETQ. V was trimmed by 1 base and J by 13 bases, leaving 12 bases between them. The CDR3 nucleotides read TGCGCCAGCAGCTTGCCCGGGAAAATTTACTTC. It codes for CASSLPGKIYF. The full variable domain, rest sourced from reference TRBV5-1 and TRBJ2-7, is KAGVTQTPRYLIKTRGQQVTLSCSPISGHRSVSWYQQTPGQGLQFLFEYFSETQRNKGNFPGRFSGRQFSNSRSEMNVSTLELGDSALYLCASSLPGKIYFGPGTRLTVT.

V gene TRBV19 combines with J gene TRBJ2-1; 11 bases fit TRBD2. Trimming took 7 bases from V and 6 from J; bases not matched to a gene: 8. Germline CDR1 and CDR2: LNHDA and SQIVND (reference sequence). This CDR3 spans 15 amino acids. CDR3 region: CASMGLAGGFNEQFF. In DNA form, the CDR3 reads TGTGCCAGTATGGGGCTAGCGGGAGGTTTCAATGAGCAGTTCTTC.

The rearrangement uses TRBV6-4 and TRBJ2-2; possibly TRBD1 for D (6 bases). CDR1 is MRHNA and CDR2 is SNTAGT in the germline V gene. CDR3 length equals 14 residues. With 6 bases removed from V and 5 bases from J, the gap between germline ends came to 13 bases. CDR3 region: CASRGQTSTGELFF. The CDR3 coding sequence is TGTGCCAGCAGAGGACAGACATCTACCGGGGAGCTGTTTTTT.

DNA of the CDR3: TGTGCCAGCAGCCAAGACGGGAGGGGGCTGAGAAATTCACCCCTCCACTTT. This translates into CASSQDGRGLRNSPLHF. This sequence joins TRBV4-2 and TRBJ1-6; 7 bases align to TRBD1. This CDR3 comprises 17 residues. Germline assignment: CDR1 LGHNA and CDR2 YNFKEQ. V gave up 0 bases and J gave up 7 bases; unmatched junction bases: 9.

The rearrangement joins TRBV10-1 to TRBJ2-3; TRBD2 aligns across 7 bases. This CDR3 has 15 amino acids. V shed 6 bases, J shed 0 bases, and the junction held 6 bases outside the gene matches. Germline V lookup: CDR1 WNHNN, CDR2 SYGVQD (reference sequence). The chain's CDR3 is CASRPSGTSTDTQYF. CDR3 nucleotide sequence: TGCGCCAGCAGACCTAGCGGAACTAGCACAGATACGCAGTATTTT.

V usage is TRBV7-9 and J usage is TRBJ2-3, with 9 bases aligning to TRBD1. The CDR3 covers 15 residues. Germline CDR1 SEHNR, CDR2 FQNEAQ (reference sequence). J lost 1 base, V lost 5 bases, and 4 bases had no gene match. The CDR3 sequence is CASSPRTGGTDTQYF. CDR3 DNA sequence: TGTGCCAGCAGCCCCAGGACAGGGGGCACAGATACGCAGTATTTT.

V and J are TRBV15 and TRBJ2-2; a weak D match, TRBD1 (6 bases). Germline lookup yields CDR1 LNHNV and CDR2 YYDKDF (reference sequence). V lost 7 bases to trimming and J lost 7 bases, with 19 bases between them. The CDR3 is made up of 15 amino acids. The CDR3 region has the DNA TGTGCCACCACCCCGAGACAGGAGGTGGACGGGGAGCTGTTTTTT. Amino acids: CATTPRQEVDGELFF.

This clone showed up just once. The rearrangement joins TRBV24-1 to TRBJ2-5, with 10 bases matching TRBD1. The J call is uncertain, as TRBJ2-7 better fits the DNA end. CDR3 length equals 13 residues. Per germline, CDR1 KGHDR and CDR2 SFDVKD. CDR3 residues: CATRRTGGSEQYF. CDR3 DNA sequence: TGTGCCACCAGGAGGACAGGGGGTAGCGAGCAGTACTTC.

V gene TRBV27 combines with J gene TRBJ1-1; no definite D call. Germline CDR1 and CDR2: MNHEY and SMNVEV (reference sequence). The CDR3 covers 14 residues. Trimming removed 5 bases at V and 4 bases at J, with 14 bases between. In nucleotides, the CDR3 is TGTGCCAGCAGTGCCGGACTCCTAGCCACTGAAGCTTTCTTT. Translated, it gives CASSAGLLATEAFF.

The V gene is TRBV29-1, the J gene TRBJ1-1; 7 bases match TRBD1. Germline-derived CDR1 and CDR2 are SQVTM and ANQGSEA. The CDR3 has 14 amino acids. V gave up 3 bases and J gave up 4 bases; unmatched junction bases: 8. CDR3 nucleotide sequence: TGCAGCGTTGAGGGTTACAGGGGACGCACTGAAGCTTTCTTT. As protein: CSVEGYRGRTEAFF.

V and J are TRBV5-4 and TRBJ2-6; no definite D call. The CDR3 is made up of 15 amino acids. Germline CDR1 reads SGHNT; CDR2 reads YYREEE (reference sequence). Trimming stripped 0 bases from V and 2 bases from J, with 6 bases between. CDR3 loop: CASSLESAGANVLTF. CDR3 sequence (DNA): TGTGCCAGCAGCTTGGAGTCAGCTGGGGCCAACGTCCTGACTTTC.

This clone was seen a single time. V is TRBV27 and J is TRBJ2-7, with 9 bases aligning to TRBD1. CDR1 MNHEY and CDR2 SMNVEV come from the germline V gene (reference sequence). This CDR3 comprises 15 residues. After removal of 5 bases from V and 7 bases from J, the junction contained 12 bases not matched to a gene. CDR3 DNA: TGTGCCAGCAGTCTAACACAGGACAGGGGTTTTGAGCAGTACTTC. Its protein is CASSLTQDRGFEQYF.

V and J are TRBV29-1 and TRBJ2-5; weak D call: TRBD1 (6 bases). Germline CDR1 reads SQVTM; CDR2 reads ANQGSEA. The CDR3 runs 13 residues. V lost 5 bases, J lost 4 bases, and 14 bases lay in between. Written as DNA, the CDR3 is TGCAGCGTTCAGGGGCAGTTTGGAGAGACCCAGTACTTC. This sequence encodes CSVQGQFGETQYF. Together with reference TRBV29-1 and TRBJ2-5, the CDR3 gives the full variable domain: SAVISQKPSRDICQRGTSLTIQCQVDSQVTMMFWYRQQPGQSLTLIATANQGSEATYESGFVIDKFPISRPNLTFSTLTVSNMSPEDSSIYLCSVQGQFGETQYFGPGTRLLVL.